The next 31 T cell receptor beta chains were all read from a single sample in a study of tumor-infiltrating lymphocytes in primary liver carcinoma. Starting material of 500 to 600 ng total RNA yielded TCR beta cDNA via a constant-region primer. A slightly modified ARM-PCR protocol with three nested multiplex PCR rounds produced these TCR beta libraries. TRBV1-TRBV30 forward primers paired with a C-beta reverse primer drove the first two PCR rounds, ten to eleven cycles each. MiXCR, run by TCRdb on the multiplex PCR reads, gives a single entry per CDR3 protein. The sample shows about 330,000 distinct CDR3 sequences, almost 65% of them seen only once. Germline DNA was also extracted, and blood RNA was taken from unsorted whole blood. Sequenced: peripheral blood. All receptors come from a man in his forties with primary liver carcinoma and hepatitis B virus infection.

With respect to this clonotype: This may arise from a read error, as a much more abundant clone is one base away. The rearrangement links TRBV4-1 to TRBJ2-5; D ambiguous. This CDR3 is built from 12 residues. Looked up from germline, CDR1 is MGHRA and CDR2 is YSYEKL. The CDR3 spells CTSSQNEETQYF. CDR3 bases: TGCACCAGCAGCCAAAATGAAGAGACCCAGTACTTC.

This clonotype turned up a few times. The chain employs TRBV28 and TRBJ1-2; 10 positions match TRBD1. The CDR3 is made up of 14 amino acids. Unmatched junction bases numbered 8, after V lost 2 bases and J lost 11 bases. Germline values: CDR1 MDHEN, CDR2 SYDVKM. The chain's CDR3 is CASSLPGTGVWYTF. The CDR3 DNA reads TGTGCCAGCAGTTTACCCGGGACAGGGGTGTGGTACACCTTC.

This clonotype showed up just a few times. DNA for the CDR3: TGTGCCAGCAAAAGCGGGGGGAGCTCCTACAATGAGCAGTTCTTC. Residues: CASKSGGSSYNEQFF. The chain joins TRBV6-2 or TRBV6-3 to TRBJ2-1; 9 nucleotides align to TRBD2. The V and J ends lost 7 bases and 0 bases, in that order; junction bases with no gene match: 4. This CDR3 has 15 amino acids. The germline V gene encodes CDR1 MNHEY and CDR2 SVGEGT.

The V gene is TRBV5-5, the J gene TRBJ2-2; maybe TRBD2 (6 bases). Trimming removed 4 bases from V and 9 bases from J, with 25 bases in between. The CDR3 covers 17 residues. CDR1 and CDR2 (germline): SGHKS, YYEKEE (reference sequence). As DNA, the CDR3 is TGTGCCAGCAGCCCATTGGCGGGAAGCGCGAACATCAGGGAGCTGTTTTTT. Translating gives CASSPLAGSANIRELFF.

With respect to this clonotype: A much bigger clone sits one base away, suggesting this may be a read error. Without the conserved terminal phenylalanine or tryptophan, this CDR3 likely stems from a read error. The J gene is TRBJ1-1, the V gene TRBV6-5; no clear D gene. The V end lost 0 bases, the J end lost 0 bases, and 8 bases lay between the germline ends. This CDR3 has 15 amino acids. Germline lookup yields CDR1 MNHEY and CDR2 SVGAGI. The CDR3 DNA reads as TGTGCCAGCAGTTACTCGATGTTTGTGAACACTGAAGCTTTCTTG. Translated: CASSYSMFVNTEAFL.

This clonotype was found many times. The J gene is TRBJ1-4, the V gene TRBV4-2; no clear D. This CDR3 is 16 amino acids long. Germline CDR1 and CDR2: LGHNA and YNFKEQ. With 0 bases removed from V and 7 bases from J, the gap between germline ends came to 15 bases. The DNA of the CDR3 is TGTGCCAGCAGCCAAGAGGCGAGGCCGGCGGGTGAAAAACTGTTTTTT. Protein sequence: CASSQEARPAGEKLFF.

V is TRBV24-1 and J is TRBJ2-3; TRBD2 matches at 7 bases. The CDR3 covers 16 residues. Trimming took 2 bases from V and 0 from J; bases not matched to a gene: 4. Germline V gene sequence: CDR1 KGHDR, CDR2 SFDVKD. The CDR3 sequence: CATSDSRGTSTDTQYF. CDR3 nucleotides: TGTGCCACCAGTGATTCGCGGGGGACTAGCACAGATACGCAGTATTTT.

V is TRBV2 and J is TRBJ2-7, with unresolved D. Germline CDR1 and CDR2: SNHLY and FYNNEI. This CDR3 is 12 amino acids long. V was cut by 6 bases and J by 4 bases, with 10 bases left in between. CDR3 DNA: TGTGCCAGCAGGCCTACTATGTACGAGCAGTACTTC. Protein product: CASRPTMYEQYF.

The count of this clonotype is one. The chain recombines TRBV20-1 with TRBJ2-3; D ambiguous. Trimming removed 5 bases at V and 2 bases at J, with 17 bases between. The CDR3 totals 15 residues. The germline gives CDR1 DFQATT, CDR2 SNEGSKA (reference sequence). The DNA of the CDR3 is TGCAGTGCTCATCGAGACGGCGGAGTCACAGATACGCAGTATTTT. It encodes CSAHRDGGVTDTQYF.

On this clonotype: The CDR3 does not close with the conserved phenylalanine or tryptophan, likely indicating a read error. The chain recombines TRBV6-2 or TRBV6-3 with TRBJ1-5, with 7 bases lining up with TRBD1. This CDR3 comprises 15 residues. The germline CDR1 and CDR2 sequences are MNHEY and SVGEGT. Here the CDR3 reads CVSRSGGWSNQPQHS. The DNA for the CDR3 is TGTGTCAGCCGATCAGGGGGTTGGAGCAATCAGCCCCAGCATTCT.

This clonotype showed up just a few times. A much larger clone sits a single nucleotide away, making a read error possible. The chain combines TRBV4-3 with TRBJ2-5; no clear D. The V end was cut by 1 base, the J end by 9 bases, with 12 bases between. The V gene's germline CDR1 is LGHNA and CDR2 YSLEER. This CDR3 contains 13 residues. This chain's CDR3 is CASSQGLVKAQYF. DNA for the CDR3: TGCGCCAGCAGCCAAGGGTTGGTAAAGGCCCAGTACTTC.

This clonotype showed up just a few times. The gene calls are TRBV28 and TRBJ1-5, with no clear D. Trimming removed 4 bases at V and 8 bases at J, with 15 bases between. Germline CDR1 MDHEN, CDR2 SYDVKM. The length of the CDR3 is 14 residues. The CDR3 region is CASSSWAGVEPQHF. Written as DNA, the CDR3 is TGTGCCAGCAGTTCCTGGGCCGGGGTGGAGCCCCAGCATTTT.

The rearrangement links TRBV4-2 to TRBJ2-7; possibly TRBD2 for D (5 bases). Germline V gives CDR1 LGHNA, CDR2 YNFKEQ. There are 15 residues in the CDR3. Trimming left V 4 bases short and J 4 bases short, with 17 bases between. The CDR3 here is CASSLQREGRYEQYF. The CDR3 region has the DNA TGTGCCAGCAGCCTTCAGCGTGAGGGCCGTTACGAGCAGTACTTC.

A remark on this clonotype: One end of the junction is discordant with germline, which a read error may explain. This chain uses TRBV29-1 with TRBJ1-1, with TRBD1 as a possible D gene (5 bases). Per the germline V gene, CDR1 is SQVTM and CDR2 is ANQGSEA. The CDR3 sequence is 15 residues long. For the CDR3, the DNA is TGCCGCGTTGGGCAGGATAGCAGGGTGAACACTGAAGCTTTCTTC. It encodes CRVGQDSRVNTEAFF.

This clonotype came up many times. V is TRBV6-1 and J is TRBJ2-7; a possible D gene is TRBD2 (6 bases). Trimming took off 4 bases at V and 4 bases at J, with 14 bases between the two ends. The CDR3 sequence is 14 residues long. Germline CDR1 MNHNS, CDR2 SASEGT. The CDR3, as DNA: TGTGCCAGCAGTGGCCGTGTTGGGGGGTACGAGCAGTACTTC. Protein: CASSGRVGGYEQYF.

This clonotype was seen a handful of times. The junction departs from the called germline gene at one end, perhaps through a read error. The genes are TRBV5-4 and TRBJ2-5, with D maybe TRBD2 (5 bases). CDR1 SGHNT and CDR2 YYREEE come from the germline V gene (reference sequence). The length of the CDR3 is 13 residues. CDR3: CASSPGYQEIQYF. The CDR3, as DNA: TGTGCCAGCTCCCCGGGGTACCAAGAGATCCAGTACTTC.

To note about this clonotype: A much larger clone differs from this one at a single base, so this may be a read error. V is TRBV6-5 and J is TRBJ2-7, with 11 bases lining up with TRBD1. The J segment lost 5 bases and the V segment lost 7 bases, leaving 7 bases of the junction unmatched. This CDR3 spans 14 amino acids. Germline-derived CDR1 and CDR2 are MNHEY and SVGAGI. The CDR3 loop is CASNNRGQGDEQYF. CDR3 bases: TGTGCCAGCAATAATCGGGGACAGGGGGACGAGCAGTACTTC.

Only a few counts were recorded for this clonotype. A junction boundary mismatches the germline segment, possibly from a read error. This CDR3 is CASSLRVGTEAFF. In DNA, the CDR3 is TGTGCCAGCAGTTTGCGGGTTGGAACTGAAGCCTTCTTT. J is TRBJ1-1 and V is TRBV12-3 or TRBV12-4; D call uncertain. This CDR3 comprises 13 residues.

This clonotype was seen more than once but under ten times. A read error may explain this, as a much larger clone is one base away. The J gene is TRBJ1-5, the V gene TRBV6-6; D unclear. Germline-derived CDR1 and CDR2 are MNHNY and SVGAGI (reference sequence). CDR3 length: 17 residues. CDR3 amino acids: CASGYSMSGRGNQPQHF. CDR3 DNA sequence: TGTGCCAGCGGTTACTCGATGTCGGGGAGGGGCAATCAGCCCCAGCATTTT.

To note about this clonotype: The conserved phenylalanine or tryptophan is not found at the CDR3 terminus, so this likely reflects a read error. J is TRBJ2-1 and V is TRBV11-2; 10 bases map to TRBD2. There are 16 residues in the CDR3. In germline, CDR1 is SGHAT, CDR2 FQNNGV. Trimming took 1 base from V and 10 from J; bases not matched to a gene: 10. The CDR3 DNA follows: TGTGCCAGCAGCTTAGTGGCTAGCGGGAGTAGAGCGGAGCAGTTCCTC. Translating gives CASSLVASGSRAEQFL.

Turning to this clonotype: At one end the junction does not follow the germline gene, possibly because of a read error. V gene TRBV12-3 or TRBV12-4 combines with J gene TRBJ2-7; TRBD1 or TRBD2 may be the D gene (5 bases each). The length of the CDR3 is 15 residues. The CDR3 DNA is TGTACCAGCAGTTTTTGGGGGAGTTCCTCCTACGAGAAGTACTTC. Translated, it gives CTSSFWGSSSYEKYF.

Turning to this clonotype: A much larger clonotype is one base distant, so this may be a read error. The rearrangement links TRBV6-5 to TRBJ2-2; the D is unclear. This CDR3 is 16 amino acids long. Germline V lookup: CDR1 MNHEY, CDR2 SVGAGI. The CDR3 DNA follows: TGTGCCAACAGTTACTCCCGACGGTTGAACACCGGGGAGCTGTTTTTT. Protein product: CANSYSRRLNTGELFF.

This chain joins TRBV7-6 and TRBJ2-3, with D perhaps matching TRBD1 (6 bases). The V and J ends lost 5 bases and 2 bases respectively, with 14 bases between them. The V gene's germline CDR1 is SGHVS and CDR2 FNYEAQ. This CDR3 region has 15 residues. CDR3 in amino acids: CASSPETGNTDTQYF. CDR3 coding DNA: TGTGCCAGCAGCCCGGAGACAGGAAACACAGATACGCAGTATTTT.

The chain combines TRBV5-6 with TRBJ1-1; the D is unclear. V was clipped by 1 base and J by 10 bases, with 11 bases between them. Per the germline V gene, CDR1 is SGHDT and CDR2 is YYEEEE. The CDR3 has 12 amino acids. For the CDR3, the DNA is TGTGCCAGCAGCTTGAATGAAGAGGGAGCTTTCTTT. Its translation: CASSLNEEGAFF.

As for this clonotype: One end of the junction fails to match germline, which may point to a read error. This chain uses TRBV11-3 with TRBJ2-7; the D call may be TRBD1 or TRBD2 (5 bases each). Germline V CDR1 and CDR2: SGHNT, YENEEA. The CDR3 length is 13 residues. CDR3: CVSSLDGLGEQYF. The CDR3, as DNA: TGTGTCAGCAGCTTGGACGGCTTAGGGGAGCAATACTTC.

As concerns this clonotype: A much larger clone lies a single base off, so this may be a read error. CDR3 protein: CASSSGQYTEAFF. Written as DNA, the CDR3 is TGTGCCAGCAGCTCGGGACAGTACACTGAAGCTTTCTTT. The V gene is TRBV6-5, the J gene TRBJ1-1; 7 nucleotides line up with TRBD1. The CDR3 is 13 residues long. Germline trimming cut 6 bases from V and 3 bases from J; bases unmatched to any gene: 4. Germline V CDR1 and CDR2: MNHEY, SVGAGI.

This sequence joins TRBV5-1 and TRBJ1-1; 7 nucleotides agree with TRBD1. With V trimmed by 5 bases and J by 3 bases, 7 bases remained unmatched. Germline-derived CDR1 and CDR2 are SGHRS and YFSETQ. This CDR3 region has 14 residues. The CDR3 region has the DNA TGCGCCAGCAGACCGGGGACAGCGGACACTGAAGCTTTCTTT. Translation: CASRPGTADTEAFF. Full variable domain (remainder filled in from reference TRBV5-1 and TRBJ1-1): KAGVTQTPRYLIKTRGQQVTLSCSPISGHRSVSWYQQTPGQGLQFLFEYFSETQRNKGNFPGRFSGRQFSNSRSEMNVSTLELGDSALYLCASRPGTADTEAFFGQGTRLTVV.

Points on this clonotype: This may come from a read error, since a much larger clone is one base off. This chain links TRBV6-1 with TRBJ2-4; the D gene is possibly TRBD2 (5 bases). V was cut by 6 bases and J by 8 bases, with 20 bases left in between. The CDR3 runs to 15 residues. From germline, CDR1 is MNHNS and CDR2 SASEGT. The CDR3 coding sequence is TGTGCCAGCAGCAGTAGCGTGTGGAGTCGAGACATTCAGTACTTC. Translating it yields CASSSSVWSRDIQYF.

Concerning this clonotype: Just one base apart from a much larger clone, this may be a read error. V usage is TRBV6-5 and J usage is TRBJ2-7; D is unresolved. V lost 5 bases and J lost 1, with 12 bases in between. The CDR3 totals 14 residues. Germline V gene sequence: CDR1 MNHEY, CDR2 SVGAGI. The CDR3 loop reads CASSTDMSSYEQYF. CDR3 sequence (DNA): TGTGCCAGCAGTACCGACATGAGTTCCTACGAGCAGTACTTC.

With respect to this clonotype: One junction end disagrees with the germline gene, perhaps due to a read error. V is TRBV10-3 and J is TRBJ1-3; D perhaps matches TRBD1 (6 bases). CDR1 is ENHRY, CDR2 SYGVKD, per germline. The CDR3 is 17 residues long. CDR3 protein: CAIRVREAGTQGNAIYF. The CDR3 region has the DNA TGTGCCATCAGAGTCCGAGAAGCCGGGACACAAGGAAACGCCATATATTTT.

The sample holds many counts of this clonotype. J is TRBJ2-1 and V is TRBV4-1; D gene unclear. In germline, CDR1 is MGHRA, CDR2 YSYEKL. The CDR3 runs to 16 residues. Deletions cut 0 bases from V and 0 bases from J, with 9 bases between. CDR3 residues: CASSQDQQSSYNEQFF. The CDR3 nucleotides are TGCGCCAGCAGCCAAGATCAACAAAGCTCCTACAATGAGCAGTTCTTC.